The 5 T cell receptor beta chains below come from one sample, sequenced in a study of T cells in Graves' hyperthyroidism and ophthalmopathy. TCR beta CDR3 regions were amplified from RNA transcripts. Using the HTBI primer set, a first-round RT-PCR was run on the TCR CDR3. TCRdb analysed the multiplex PCR reads with MiXCR anew, one entry per CDR3 protein. The sample has a few hundred thousand distinct CDR3 sequences, roughly 15% seen once. Source material: blood. The receptors derive from a woman aged 25 to 39 with Graves' ophthalmopathy.

This clonotype was detected many times. J is TRBJ1-5 and V is TRBV28, with D perhaps matching TRBD1 (6 bases). CDR3 length equals 16 residues. Trimming took off 4 bases at V and 3 bases at J, with 16 bases between the two ends. Germline CDR1 and CDR2: MDHEN and SYDVKM. The CDR3 DNA reads TGTGCCAGCAGTTATCAAACAGGGCCGCACAATCAGCCCCAGCATTTT. Its translation is CASSYQTGPHNQPQHF.

This clonotype has just a few counts. V is TRBV15 and J is TRBJ2-5; D gene uncertain. The V and J ends lost 4 bases and 4 bases respectively, with 10 bases between them. Germline values: CDR1 LNHNV, CDR2 YYDKDF (reference sequence). The CDR3 length is 13 residues. Written as DNA, the CDR3 is TGTGCCACCAGCATTGGGTTAGGAGAGACCCAGTACTTC. Translation: CATSIGLGETQYF.

This clonotype has a handful of counts. The rearrangement links TRBV6-4 to TRBJ2-3; 9 bases match TRBD2. V lost 3 bases to trimming and J lost 6 bases; unmatched junction nucleotides: 10. CDR3 size: 16 residues. Germline V gene sequence: CDR1 MRHNA, CDR2 SNTAGT. CDR3 sequence (DNA): TGTGCCAGCAGTGAAATTGGCGGGGGGGCCCGGGATACGCAGTATTTT. Its protein is CASSEIGGGARDTQYF.

There are a few counts of this clonotype. J is TRBJ2-7 and V is TRBV9; possible D gene TRBD1, 6 bases. CDR1 and CDR2 (germline): SGDLS, YYNGEE. Deletions cut 3 bases from V and 4 bases from J, with 14 bases between. This CDR3 spans 14 amino acids. For the CDR3, the DNA is TGTGCCAGCAGCGCCCATCTACAGGGTTACGAGCAGTACTTC. It encodes CASSAHLQGYEQYF. The variable domain in full, with the rest retrieved from reference TRBV9 and TRBJ2-7, is DSGVTQTPKHLITATGQRVTLRCSPRSGDLSVYWYQQSLDQGLQFLIQYYNGEERAKGNILERFSAQQFPDLHSELNLSSLELGDSALYFCASSAHLQGYEQYFGPGTRLTVT.

The sample holds a few counts of this clonotype. The chain couples TRBV20-1 to TRBJ1-2, with TRBD1 identical over 7 bases. V lost 5 bases to trimming and J lost 4 bases; unmatched junction nucleotides: 16. CDR1 is DFQATT, CDR2 SNEGSKA, per germline (reference sequence). The CDR3 has 16 residues. The CDR3 region has the DNA TGCAGTGCTGTCCGGGACAGAGCGTACCTTAGCTATGGCTACACCTTC. This gives the protein CSAVRDRAYLSYGYTF.